Listed here is a single T cell receptor (beta chain). Its antigen has not been determined. Base quality data are lacking; no much larger clone is found one base away. The 39 donors, aged about 6 to 100 years, were systemically healthy Caucasian individuals from Russia. Each donor gave ten milliliters of peripheral blood, collected into EDTA-treated Vacutainer tubes. Ficoll-Paque density-gradient centrifugation was used to isolate PBMCs, with at least 6 million obtained per sample. Total RNA, at least 6 micrograms per sample, was extracted from PBMCs with Trizol reagent. For every donor, flow cytometry on a PBMC aliquot measured the percentage of naive CD45RAhigh/CD27high T cells. This record belongs to a study of blood T cells in healthy people across ages (dated by TCRdb to 2015 to 2017). With respect to the entire study: Template switching captured roughly one uniquely barcoded TCR beta cDNA molecule per two T cells in model experiments. To track age-related changes in TCR beta repertoire diversity, the study relied on deep sequencing normalized with unique cDNA molecular identifiers. Donors were grouped into four age groups: young (average roughly 17 years), middle-aged (39), aged (around 60) and long-lived (about 90). To avoid experimental bias, donors of different ages were spread randomly across the sequencing lanes. Using the same blood draw, the study looked at two additional independent replicas of 1 million unique cDNA reads for two donors, one aged 18 to 30 and the other aged 80 or older.

From its cysteine to its phenylalanine, the CDR3 spans 15 amino acids. The sequence is cut down to CDR3 DNA, 45 bases in frame from base 1. The germline V gene specifies SGHVS as CDR1 and FNYEAQ as CDR2. General study outcomes and caveats: Because profiling used bulk unsorted PBMCs, naive and antigen-experienced compartments could not be compared conclusively. Donor CMV infection status was unknown, potentially confounding age-related changes in expanded clonotypes. A strong correlation was found between observed TCR beta diversity and the percentage of naive T cells measured by flow cytometry. As age increased, observed TCR beta diversity per million T cells dropped in a roughly linear way, and a significant reduction was already evident by age around 41. The long-lived group showed more naive CD4+ T cells, fewer expanded clones and increased TCR diversity than the aged group, suggesting age selection. Estimates of total diversity from one million sequenced T cells were regarded as lower bounds and underestimates.

The library came from 5' RACE. Sequencing took place on an Illumina HiSeq 2500. A second PCR of roughly 7 to 11 cycles was performed with a sample-barcoded 5' primer and a J-beta primer mix. A template-switch 5' adaptor carrying 12 random nucleotides introduced a unique molecular identifier onto each TCR beta cDNA molecule. Each sample yielded at least 2.5 million CDR3-containing paired-end reads. First-strand cDNA was synthesized from all RNA with the Mint cDNA synthesis kit, primed by a TRBC-specific oligonucleotide. Following uracil-DNA glycosylase treatment, a first 18-cycle PCR with universal primers M1SS and BC2_uni_R was performed on all cDNA. The original pipeline was this. Normalization of each sample was performed by random selection of 1 million high-quality reads, each carrying a distinct molecular identifier. Instead of being binned into consensus sequences, reads that shared molecular identifiers were thrown out. MiTCR, set to a Q25 quality threshold and the strictest error-elimination algorithm, was used for CDR3 identification, clonotype clustering and error correction. A nonparametric unseen species model with Euler transformation was used to estimate a lower bound on total TCR beta diversity. TCRdb handled the public reads itself, with Q25 trimming in fastp and clone calling in MiXCR, and kept productive beta chains. Each entry merges the rows of one CDR3 protein and shows their most common DNA and genes. The V and J calls were determined by TCRdb, not by the authors. Counted in this sample were 780,000 or so distinct CDR3 sequences; approximately 53% of them appeared once. About 26% of the sample is in the top ten clones.

Sequencing input: blood. The receptor was isolated from a middle-aged man in good health. The rearrangement joined TRBV7-6 to TRBJ2-5; 9 central bases correspond to TRBD1. The last part of the DNA fits TRBJ2-7 better; the J call may be wrong. In nucleotides, the sequence is TGTGCCAGCAGCTTAGGGGACAGGGATACCTACGAGCAGTACTTC. It codes for CASSLGDRDTYEQYF.